The 12 T cell receptor beta chains in this list originate from one sample, sequenced in a study of T cell repertoires in cytomegalovirus infection. TCRdb independently ran MiXCR on the reads; one entry per CDR3 protein. The table includes 150,000 or so distinct CDR3 sequences, approximately 5.9% detected once. Input material: PBMCs. The origin of the receptors is a human donor in good health (CMV status not recorded). Some clones in this sample may be carry-over from other donors' samples.

Ten or more counts support this clonotype. V gene TRBV28 combines with J gene TRBJ2-7; 9 positions match TRBD1. The CDR3 totals 14 residues. V lost 3 bases and J lost 7; bases outside the gene matches: 7. CDR1 MDHEN and CDR2 SYDVKM come from the germline V gene. The CDR3 loop reads CASSFRGQGSEQYF. The CDR3 region has the DNA TGTGCCAGCAGTTTCCGAGGACAGGGGTCAGAGCAGTACTTC.

This clonotype has ten or more counts. The chain uses TRBV7-2 and TRBJ2-1; 12 bases match TRBD2. Trimming removed 5 bases from V and 6 bases from J; junction bases left unmatched: 8. The germline CDR1 and CDR2 sequences are SGHTA and FQGNSA. CDR3 size: 16 residues. The CDR3 DNA is TGTGCCAGCAGCCTTTGGACTAGCGGGGAGGGCAATGAGCAGTTCTTC. Protein product: CASSLWTSGEGNEQFF.

This clonotype was counted many times. The chain uses TRBV5-1 and TRBJ2-7; 10 bases are shared with TRBD1. V gave up 0 bases and J gave up 7 bases; unmatched junction bases: 19. The germline V gene encodes CDR1 SGHRS and CDR2 YFSETQ. The CDR3 loop spans 19 amino acids. For the CDR3, the DNA is TGCGCCAGCAGCTTGGTGCGGGACAGGGGACAACCACGCCACGAGGAGCAGTACTTC. Translating gives CASSLVRDRGQPRHEEQYF.

The sample holds a few counts of this clonotype. The rearrangement joins TRBV20-1 to TRBJ1-1, with TRBD1 identical over 9 bases. J was trimmed by 4 bases and V by 5 bases; bases with no gene match: 8. The CDR3 has 14 residues. Germline CDR1 reads DFQATT; CDR2 reads SNEGSKA (reference sequence). The CDR3 DNA follows: TGCAGTGCTCCAACCGGGACAGGGCCCACTGAAGCTTTCTTT. This codes for CSAPTGTGPTEAFF.

This clonotype was seen many times. The V call is TRBV7-2, the J call TRBJ2-7; no definite D call. This CDR3 is 12 amino acids long. Germline V CDR1 and CDR2: SGHTA, FQGNSA. The germline V and J ends were trimmed by 2 bases and 2 bases, with 4 bases remaining between them. CDR3 nucleotides: TGTGCCAGCAGCTTAACCCCCTACGAGCAGTACTTC. The encoded protein is CASSLTPYEQYF.

This clonotype was detected only a few times. This sequence joins TRBV29-1 and TRBJ1-1, with 9 bases aligning to TRBD1. With 6 bases clipped from V and 1 base from J, the junction kept 0 bases outside the gene matches. Germline loops: CDR1 SQVTM, CDR2 ANQGSEA. The CDR3 covers 12 residues. CDR3 DNA: TGCAGCGTGACAGGGGGGAACACTGAAGCTTTCTTT. Its translation: CSVTGGNTEAFF.

Ten or more counts support this clonotype. V usage is TRBV6-2 or TRBV6-3 and J usage is TRBJ1-1, with D unclear. V lost 0 bases and J lost 3, with 11 bases in between. This CDR3 is built from 15 residues. Germline CDR1 is MNHEY and CDR2 is SVGEGT. This chain's CDR3 is CASSYSSAAYTEAFF. Written as DNA, the CDR3 is TGTGCCAGCAGTTACTCGAGCGCCGCGTACACTGAAGCTTTCTTT.

This chain joins TRBV3-1 and TRBJ1-4; D remains ambiguous. Per germline, CDR1 LGHDT and CDR2 YNNKEL (reference sequence). Trimming took 0 bases from V and 11 from J, leaving 7 bases between them. The CDR3 runs 12 residues. Here the CDR3 DNA reads TGTGCCAGCAGCCAAGATCGCTCGAAACTGTTTTTT. Encoded protein: CASSQDRSKLFF. Full variable domain (outside the CDR3, taken from reference TRBV3-1 and TRBJ1-4): DTAVSQTPKYLVTQMGNDKSIKCEQNLGHDTMYWYKQDSKKFLKIMFSYNNKELIINETVPNRFSPKSPDKAHLNLHINSLELGDSAVYFCASSQDRSKLFFGSGTQLSVL.

This rearrangement joins TRBV5-4 to TRBJ2-2; 10 bases agree with TRBD2. The ends lost 8 bases at V and 1 base at J; junction bases unmatched: 2. Germline CDR1 reads SGHNT; CDR2 reads YYREEE (reference sequence). The CDR3 is 14 amino acids. The CDR3 coding sequence is TGTGCCAGTCTAGCGGGGGAGAACACCGGGGAGCTGTTTTTT. This codes for CASLAGENTGELFF.

This clonotype came up a few times. An end of the junction does not agree with germline; a read error may underlie this. This rearrangement joins TRBV29-1 to TRBJ2-2; D gene unclear. The CDR3 consists of 12 residues. CDR1 is SQVTM, CDR2 ANQGSEA, per germline. The CDR3 is CSVEVLTGELFF. The CDR3 coding sequence is TGCAGCGTCGAAGTCTTGACCGGGGAGCTGTTTTTT.

This clonotype appeared many times. This chain joins TRBV7-2 and TRBJ1-1; D is possibly TRBD1 (5 bases). Trimming shortened V by 3 bases and J by 0 bases, and 23 bases separated the two germline ends. This CDR3 contains 19 residues. From germline, CDR1 is SGHTA and CDR2 FQGNSA. CDR3 sequence: CASSLPLSTGLPMNTEAFF. The DNA for the CDR3 is TGTGCCAGCAGCTTGCCCCTATCTACGGGACTGCCCATGAACACTGAAGCTTTCTTT.

This clonotype was seen repeatedly, ten times or more. This chain joins TRBV28 and TRBJ1-2; 7 bases line up with TRBD1. The length of the CDR3 is 13 residues. Trimming at V came to 5 bases and at J to 8 bases, leaving 8 bases not matched to a gene. Germline V gene sequence: CDR1 MDHEN, CDR2 SYDVKM. CDR3 DNA: TGTGCCAGCAGTCAGACGACAGGGCTAGGCTACACCTTC. Protein product: CASSQTTGLGYTF.